This passage covers 11 T cell receptor beta chains from one sample sequenced in a study of blood T cell repertoires in COVID-19. Method: immunoSEQ multiplex PCR; TCRdb's copy keeps in-frame clones and lacks some. The profile shows approximately 180,000 clones, 75% to 80% of them singletons. Input material: peripheral blood. Receptors were obtained from a woman between 70 and 85 years old with acute or convalescent COVID-19.

Comment on this clone: Within the sample, other DNA sequences also encode this same CDR3. The V and J genes are TRBV20-1 and TRBJ2-1, with 8 bases identical to TRBD2. The CDR3 is 13 residues long. Germline values: CDR1 DFQATT, CDR2 SNEGSKA (reference sequence). V shed 3 bases and J 8 bases; nucleotides not matched to a gene: 6. CDR3 amino acids: CSASRTGGDEQFF. The CDR3 DNA is TGCAGTGCTAGTCGAACGGGAGGGGATGAGCAGTTCTTC.

The rearrangement uses TRBV6-5 and TRBJ2-3, with D tentatively TRBD1 (5 bases). The CDR3 is 13 residues long. Trimming pared 2 bases from V and 4 bases from J, leaving 7 bases between. Germline CDR1 is MNHEY and CDR2 is SVGAGI. CDR3 residues: CASSYRGPDTQYF. The CDR3 DNA reads TGTGCCAGCAGTTACAGGGGCCCAGATACGCAGTATTTT.

The V call is TRBV5-1, the J call TRBJ1-1, with 7 bases lining up with TRBD1. Per the germline V gene, CDR1 is SGHRS and CDR2 is YFSETQ. This CDR3 contains 12 residues. V was pared by 5 bases and J by 3 bases, with 1 base of the junction left unmatched. CDR3 bases: TGCGCCAGCAGAGGGGGCGACACTGAAGCTTTCTTT. Protein product: CASRGGDTEAFF. Drawing the rest from reference TRBV5-1 and TRBJ1-1, the complete variable domain is KAGVTQTPRYLIKTRGQQVTLSCSPISGHRSVSWYQQTPGQGLQFLFEYFSETQRNKGNFPGRFSGRQFSNSRSEMNVSTLELGDSALYLCASRGGDTEAFFGQGTRLTVV.

In the case of this clone: A junction end diverges from the germline sequence, so it may reflect a read error. V is TRBV9 and J is TRBJ1-2; 9 nucleotides align to TRBD1. Germline values: CDR1 SGDLS, CDR2 YYNGEE. The CDR3 sequence is 11 residues long. CDR3 amino acids: CASSTTDRGSF. The CDR3 DNA is TGTGCCAGCAGCACGACGGACAGGGGTTCTTTC.

This chain links TRBV19 with TRBJ2-7; maybe TRBD2 (5 bases). The CDR3 loop spans 15 amino acids. Germline lookup yields CDR1 LNHDA and CDR2 SQIVND (reference sequence). The ends were cut back, 4 bases at V and 1 base at J, with 14 bases in the middle. CDR3 in amino acids: CASSTDHGVSYEQYF. The CDR3 DNA is TGTGCCAGTAGTACGGACCACGGGGTATCCTACGAGCAGTACTTC.

The chain is built from TRBV30 and TRBJ2-1; 12 nucleotides agree with TRBD2. Trimming took 4 bases from V and 7 from J; bases not matched to a gene: 5. The CDR3 is 14 amino acids. CDR1 and CDR2 from the germline V gene are GTSNPN and SVGIG (reference sequence). Written as DNA, the CDR3 is TGTGCCTGGACTAGCGGGAGGGCCTCGAATGAGCAGTTCTTC. Its protein is CAWTSGRASNEQFF.

This clone was counted between two and nine times. The chain combines TRBV3-1 (or the pseudogene TRBV3-2) with TRBJ2-2; 8 bases line up with TRBD1. J gave up 5 bases and V 3 bases, and 5 bases lay outside the gene matches. CDR3 size: 15 residues. Per the germline V gene, CDR1 is LGHDT and CDR2 is YNNKEL (reference sequence). The CDR3 reads CASSHGTGRTGELFF. As DNA, the CDR3 is TGTGCCAGCAGCCATGGGACAGGCCGGACCGGGGAGCTGTTTTTT.

The chain is built from TRBV10-3 and TRBJ2-7; TRBD2 agrees at 11 bases. This CDR3 spans 17 amino acids. Looked up from germline, CDR1 is ENHRY and CDR2 is SYGVKD. Germline trimming cut 2 bases from V and 0 bases from J; bases unmatched to any gene: 6. This CDR3 is CAISEGLAGGLSYEQYF. The CDR3 bases are TGTGCCATCAGTGAGGGCCTAGCGGGAGGCCTCTCCTACGAGCAGTACTTC.

The chain is built from TRBV3-1 (or the pseudogene TRBV3-2) and TRBJ2-4; 7 bases are a match to TRBD1. The V gene's germline CDR1 is LGHDT and CDR2 YNNKEL (reference sequence). There are 15 residues in the CDR3. Losses at the gene ends were 4 bases for V and 5 bases for J; bases not matched to a gene: 8. CDR3 DNA: TGTGCCAGCAGCCTGAGGGGACAGTCGCAAAACATTCAGTACTTC. Translation: CASSLRGQSQNIQYF.

The CDR3 DNA reads TGTGCCAGTAGTTGGACAGATCTTAATCAGCCCCAGCATTTT. Translating it yields CASSWTDLNQPQHF. The rearrangement uses TRBV19 and TRBJ1-5, with D perhaps matching TRBD1 (6 bases). Trimming removed 5 bases at V and 4 bases at J, with 12 bases between. This CDR3 is built from 14 residues. Germline CDR1 is LNHDA and CDR2 is SQIVND (reference sequence).

V gene TRBV6-1 combines with J gene TRBJ2-3, with D tentatively TRBD1 (5 bases). The V end was cut by 3 bases, the J end by 8 bases, with 18 bases between. CDR1 is MNHNS and CDR2 is SASEGT in the germline V gene. This CDR3 comprises 15 residues. The CDR3 nucleotides read TGTGCCAGCAGTGAGTACTGGGGCCCGCGAGCTACGCAGTATTTT. It encodes CASSEYWGPRATQYF.